This TCR beta chain came from a study of human T cells and chemical hapten exposure. Background on the study: 2% DPC was applied to about 2 cm by about 2 cm of upper inner arm skin for sensitization. Patch tests applied 0.01% DPC to the upper back and were scored after 6 days. A patient group, mainly female, showed alopecia areata, totalis or universalis.

In TCRdb, the RACE reads were re-called with MiXCR into one record per CDR3 protein. Seen here are just over 95,000 distinct CDR3 sequences, 25% to 35% observed once, and the top ten hold around 10%. There are 15 residues in the CDR3. Trimming shortened V by 5 bases and J by 4 bases, and 18 bases separated the two germline ends. Germline V gives CDR1 DFQATT, CDR2 SNEGSKA (reference sequence). Time point defined: patch test 3, about 24 weeks after DPC sensitization. Stated treatment: therapeutic diphenylcyclopropenone sensitization with weekly scalp DPC. The receptor was isolated from a man aged 35-49 years with alopecia areata. Some clones in this sample may be carry-over from other donors' samples. The chain combines TRBV20-1 with TRBJ1-5, with TRBD1 as a possible D gene (5 bases). Specimen: whole blood, collected in connection with sensitization to the hapten diphenylcyclopropenone (DPC). The CDR3 DNA reads TGCAGTGCTGGGGGGATGGGTCGCGGAAATCAGCCCCAGCATTTT. The encoded protein is CSAGGMGRGNQPQHF.